The next 20 T cell receptor beta chains were all read from a single sample in a study of T cell responses to AZD1222 COVID-19 vaccine. TCRdb's copy holds only in-frame clones and misses some; the assay was immunoSEQ multiplex PCR. The sample lists around 120,000 clones, 91% occurring once. The sequenced sample was peripheral blood, obtained on day 0 of AZD1222 vaccination. The source is an adult in good health.

This sequence joins TRBV2 and TRBJ1-1, with a tentative D call TRBD1 (6 bases). This CDR3 spans 12 amino acids. Germline CDR1 reads SNHLY; CDR2 reads FYNNEI. V dropped 5 bases and J dropped 8 bases, with 12 bases sitting between them. CDR3 bases: TGTGCCAGCAGTCCAGGGGTAGGGGAAGCTTTCTTT. Protein product: CASSPGVGEAFF.

The J gene is TRBJ1-1, the V gene TRBV5-1; the match to TRBD1 covers 9 bases. The V and J ends lost 3 bases and 10 bases, in that order; junction bases with no gene match: 10. This CDR3 is built from 14 residues. Germline CDR1 is SGHRS and CDR2 is YFSETQ. CDR3 in amino acids: CASSWRETGGSAFF. CDR3 nucleotides: TGCGCCAGCAGCTGGAGGGAAACAGGGGGCTCAGCTTTCTTT.

The chain joins TRBV7-9 to TRBJ2-3, with D uncertain. Germline CDR1 SEHNR, CDR2 FQNEAQ (reference sequence). Trimming took off 1 base at V and 4 bases at J, with 6 bases between the two ends. The CDR3 length is 13 residues. This CDR3 is CASSLGGADTQYF. In DNA, the CDR3 is TGTGCCAGCAGCTTAGGAGGAGCAGATACGCAGTATTTT.

The chain couples TRBV5-6 to TRBJ1-1, with TRBD1 as a possible D gene (5 bases). CDR3 length: 14 residues. Germline CDR1 SGHDT, CDR2 YYEEEE. The germline V and J ends were trimmed by 3 bases and 1 base, with 10 bases remaining between them. The CDR3 spells CASSWGTSNTEAFF. In DNA, the CDR3 is TGTGCCAGCAGCTGGGGGACTTCGAACACTGAAGCTTTCTTT.

The V and J genes are TRBV12-3 or TRBV12-4 and TRBJ1-1, with D maybe TRBD1 (5 bases). The CDR3 sequence is 13 residues long. The V gene lost 6 bases and the J gene lost 1 base, with 9 bases spanning the gap. This CDR3 is CASSWGGNTEAFF. In DNA, the CDR3 is TGTGCCAGCAGCTGGGGGGGGAACACTGAAGCTTTCTTT.

This clone has a single count. J is TRBJ1-2 and V is TRBV9; D gene uncertain. Trimming removed 0 bases from V and 5 bases from J, with 14 bases in between. This CDR3 region has 15 residues. Per the germline V gene, CDR1 is SGDLS and CDR2 is YYNGEE. The CDR3 region is CASSVGVGTEYGYTF. The CDR3 coding sequence is TGTGCCAGCAGCGTAGGAGTCGGTACGGAGTATGGCTACACCTTC.

The rearrangement links TRBV30 to TRBJ1-5; tentatively, D is TRBD1 (5 bases). Germline V gives CDR1 GTSNPN, CDR2 SVGIG (reference sequence). The CDR3 extends over 13 amino acids. Trimming took 0 bases from V and 11 from J, leaving 14 bases between them. The CDR3 region is CAWSVRPGRAQHF. The CDR3 nucleotides read TGTGCCTGGAGTGTTCGGCCAGGCAGGGCCCAGCATTTT.

V gene TRBV6-4 combines with J gene TRBJ2-1; D gene uncertain. CDR3 size: 12 residues. V lost 2 bases and J 9 bases, leaving 8 bases between the germline ends. The germline V gene has CDR1 MRHNA and CDR2 SNTAGT. For the CDR3, the DNA is TGTGCCAGCAGTGACATTCGTGGTGAGCAGTTCTTC. It yields the protein CASSDIRGEQFF.

This chain links TRBV7-2 with TRBJ2-7; D uncertain. In germline, CDR1 is SGHTA, CDR2 FQGNSA. The CDR3 loop spans 13 amino acids. V lost 2 bases and J 2 bases, leaving 7 bases between the germline ends. The CDR3, as DNA: TGTGCCAGCAGCTTACCGAGCACCTACGAGCAGTACTTC. Its protein product is CASSLPSTYEQYF.

This clone was seen only a few times. This chain uses TRBV4-1 with TRBJ2-3, with 10 bases that match TRBD2. J gave up 2 bases and V 1 base, and 3 bases lay outside the gene matches. Germline CDR1 reads MGHRA; CDR2 reads YSYEKL. The CDR3 runs to 16 residues. The CDR3: CASSQGTSGITDTQYF. CDR3 bases: TGCGCCAGCAGCCAAGGAACTAGCGGGATCACAGATACGCAGTATTTT.

As DNA, the CDR3 is TGTGCCAGCAGCTCACTAGCGGGAGGAGATACGCAGTATTTT. Translated: CASSSLAGGDTQYF. The chain combines TRBV7-2 with TRBJ2-3; 12 bases line up with TRBD2. With 4 bases clipped from V and 5 bases from J, the junction kept 1 base outside the gene matches. The CDR3 covers 14 residues. Per germline, CDR1 SGHTA and CDR2 FQGNSA. Full variable domain (outside the CDR3, taken from reference TRBV7-2 and TRBJ2-3): GAGVSQSPSNKVTEKGKDVELRCDPISGHTALYWYRQSLGQGLEFLIYFQGNSAPDKSGLPSDRFSAERTGGSVSTLTIQRTQQEDSAVYLCASSSLAGGDTQYFGPGTRLTVL.

V and J are TRBV5-8 and TRBJ1-4; D is possibly TRBD1 (6 bases). Between the trimmed V and J ends, which lost 3 bases and 8 bases, there was a span of 20 bases. The CDR3 spans 16 residues. Germline CDR1 reads SGHTS; CDR2 reads YDEGEE. The CDR3 reads CASSSQTGRVGEKLFF. The CDR3 DNA is TGTGCCAGCAGCTCGCAAACAGGGAGGGTAGGGGAAAAACTGTTTTTT.

The chain recombines TRBV6-6 with TRBJ1-6; D gene ambiguous. In germline, CDR1 is MNHNY, CDR2 SVGAGI (reference sequence). V was cut by 6 bases and J by 11 bases, with 17 bases left in between. The CDR3 is 14 residues long. The CDR3 DNA sequence: TGTGCCAGCAGCCACCGGGAAGGACCAGCACCCCTCCACTTT. It translates to CASSHREGPAPLHF.

This clone was counted once. The chain recombines TRBV6-1 with TRBJ2-3; TRBD1 is a possible D gene (5 bases). V shed 0 bases and J shed 7 bases, with 8 bases lying between them. Germline V gives CDR1 MNHNS, CDR2 SASEGT. The CDR3 runs to 13 residues. The CDR3 protein is CASSEARAYTQYF. The CDR3 DNA follows: TGTGCCAGCAGTGAAGCCAGGGCGTATACGCAGTATTTT.

The chain combines TRBV27 with TRBJ2-7, with TRBD2 identical over 9 bases. Trimming removed 4 bases from V and 0 bases from J; junction bases left unmatched: 13. The germline CDR1 and CDR2 sequences are MNHEY and SMNVEV (reference sequence). This CDR3 comprises 18 residues. This chain's CDR3 is CASSSSTSGREASYEQYF. CDR3 sequence (DNA): TGTGCCAGCAGTTCCTCGACTAGCGGTAGAGAGGCCTCCTACGAGCAGTACTTC.

This chain connects TRBV12-3 or TRBV12-4 to TRBJ1-1; no clear D gene. Trimming cost V 3 bases and J 7 bases, with 12 bases left between them. This CDR3 is built from 13 residues. DNA of the CDR3: TGTGCCAGCAGTTTGAGCCAACGGGGTGAAGCTTTCTTT. Translated: CASSLSQRGEAFF.

V is TRBV6-5 and J is TRBJ1-1; D gene unclear. V was trimmed by 6 bases and J by 4 bases, leaving 15 bases between them. Germline assignment: CDR1 MNHEY and CDR2 SVGAGI. The CDR3 runs 14 residues. CDR3 sequence: CASSLGRLGTEAFF. CDR3 nucleotide sequence: TGTGCCAGCAGCCTCGGACGCCTGGGCACTGAAGCTTTCTTT.

The chain combines TRBV19 with TRBJ1-5; no firm D call. The V end was cut by 8 bases, the J end by 7 bases, with 15 bases between. Germline-derived CDR1 and CDR2 are LNHDA and SQIVND (reference sequence). This CDR3 comprises 13 residues. In DNA, the CDR3 is TGTGCCAGTGAAGACGGGAAGGACCAGCCCCAGCATTTT. Translated: CASEDGKDQPQHF.

The V and J genes are TRBV7-3 and TRBJ2-5; TRBD2 might be the D (6 bases). Germline values: CDR1 SGHTA, CDR2 FQGTGA. The CDR3 is 16 residues long. Deletions cut 5 bases from V and 4 bases from J, with 20 bases between. DNA of the CDR3: TGTGCCAGCAGCCAAGGCGTCGGAGTCGGGGGAGAGACCCAGTACTTC. Its translation is CASSQGVGVGGETQYF.

This chain uses TRBV2 with TRBJ1-6; TRBD1 matches at 8 bases. Germline V gene lookup returns CDR1 SNHLY and CDR2 FYNNEI. Trimming at V came to 8 bases and at J to 7 bases, leaving 10 bases not matched to a gene. CDR3 length: 15 residues. The CDR3 region has the DNA TGTGCCAGCCTGATCCAGGGGGCTTGGAATTCACCCCTCCACTTT. Its protein is CASLIQGAWNSPLHF. The variable domain in full, completed from reference TRBV2 and TRBJ1-6, reads EPEVTQTPSHQVTQMGQEVILRCVPISNHLYFYWYRQILGQKVEFLVSFYNNEISEKSEIFDDQFSVERPDGSNFTLKIRSTKLEDSAMYFCASLIQGAWNSPLHFGNGTRLTVT.